This entry is about one TCR beta chain. What it recognizes is unknown. This record comes from a study of shared clonotypes between healthy human individuals. Study-wide context: Used for every donor were three CD4 naive, three CD4 memory, two CD8 naive and one CD8 memory plate. Broader study findings: In general, naive subsets displayed greater estimated richness than memory subsets did. Around 4.7% was the fraction of naive CD4 clonotypes found shared across several donors.

Here immunoSEQ multiplex PCR was the method, and the copy in TCRdb shows in-frame clones only, minus some. The profile covers about 710,000 clones, with around 77% appearing a single time and around 1.7% taken by the ten largest. CD45RA-negative memory and CD45RA+ naive subsets were split from the CD4+ cells. Per the germline V gene, CDR1 is MNHNS and CDR2 is SASEGT. The CDR3 is made up of 14 amino acids. V shed 6 bases and J 6 bases; nucleotides not matched to a gene: 9. J is TRBJ2-5 and V is TRBV6-1; 8 bases fit TRBD1. Sequencing was carried out using memory CD4+ T cells sorted from blood. Documented subset: CD45RA-negative fraction. The receptor's source is a woman in her 30s in good health. In DNA, the CDR3 is TGTGCCAGCAGAACCACAGGGGGTCATAAGACCCAGTACTTC. This translates into CASRTTGGHKTQYF.